The present TCR beta chain was sequenced within a study of technical replicates of blood from a few donors. V was shortened by 1 base and J by 6 bases, with 9 bases between the two germline ends. Germline CDR1 LNHDA, CDR2 SQIVND (reference sequence). The CDR3 has 13 residues. TCRdb keeps only in-frame clones here, not all; method: immunoSEQ multiplex PCR. The sample carries around 83,000 clones, 94% recorded once. Sequencing was done on a sample of T cells isolated from PBMCs. The J gene is TRBJ1-1, the V gene TRBV19, with TRBD1 as a possible D gene (6 bases). The sequence was collected from a human donor in good health. The CDR3 nucleotides read TGTGCCAGTAGTATAGGGGGGGGCCCTGAAGCTTTCTTT. This codes for CASSIGGGPEAFF.